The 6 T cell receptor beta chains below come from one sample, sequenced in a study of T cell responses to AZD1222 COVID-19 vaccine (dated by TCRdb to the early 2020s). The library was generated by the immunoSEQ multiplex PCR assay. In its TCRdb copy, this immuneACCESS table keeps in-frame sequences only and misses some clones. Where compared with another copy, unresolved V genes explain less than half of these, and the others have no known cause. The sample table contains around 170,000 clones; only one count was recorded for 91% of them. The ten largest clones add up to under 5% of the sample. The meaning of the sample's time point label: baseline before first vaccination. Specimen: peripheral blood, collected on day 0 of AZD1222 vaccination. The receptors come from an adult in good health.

The CDR3 sequence: CASSFRESTQYF. The CDR3 DNA reads TGTGCCAGCAGTTTTCGCGAGTCTACGCAGTATTTT. This sequence joins TRBV28 and TRBJ2-3; D unresolved. V gave up 3 bases and J gave up 8 bases, with 9 bases separating them. CDR3 length: 12 residues. In germline, CDR1 is MDHEN, CDR2 SYDVKM.

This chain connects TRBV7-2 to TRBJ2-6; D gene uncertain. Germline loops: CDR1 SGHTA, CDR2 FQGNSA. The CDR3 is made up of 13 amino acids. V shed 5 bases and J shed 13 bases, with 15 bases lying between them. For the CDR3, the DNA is TGTGCCAGCAGCGACCGACGGGCCAGGGTCCTGACTTTC. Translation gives CASSDRRARVLTF.

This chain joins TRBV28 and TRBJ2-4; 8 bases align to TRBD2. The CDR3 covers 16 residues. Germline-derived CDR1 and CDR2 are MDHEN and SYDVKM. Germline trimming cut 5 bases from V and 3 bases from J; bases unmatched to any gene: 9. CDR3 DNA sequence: TGTGCCAGCAGTGCAGCGGGAGCCTTGGTCAAAAACATTCAGTACTTC. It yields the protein CASSAAGALVKNIQYF.

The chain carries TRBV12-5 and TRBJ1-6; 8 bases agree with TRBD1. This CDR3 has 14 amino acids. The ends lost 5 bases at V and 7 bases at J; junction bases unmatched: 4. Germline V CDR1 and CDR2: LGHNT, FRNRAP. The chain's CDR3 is CASGRGQGNSPLHF. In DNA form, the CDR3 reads TGTGCTAGTGGTCGCGGACAGGGAAATTCACCCCTCCACTTT.

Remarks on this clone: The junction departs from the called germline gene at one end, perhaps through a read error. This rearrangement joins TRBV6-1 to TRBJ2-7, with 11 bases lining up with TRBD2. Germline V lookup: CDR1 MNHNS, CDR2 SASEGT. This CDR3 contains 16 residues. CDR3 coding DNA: TGTGCCAGCAGGGAAGGACTAGCGGGCTTCTCCTACGAGCAGTACTTC. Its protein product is CASREGLAGFSYEQYF.

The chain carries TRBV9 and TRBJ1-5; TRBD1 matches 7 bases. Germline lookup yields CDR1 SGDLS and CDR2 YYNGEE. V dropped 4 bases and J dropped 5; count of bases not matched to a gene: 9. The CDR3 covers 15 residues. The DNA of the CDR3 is TGTGCCAGCAGCCCTCGGGACAGCACTGATCAGCCCCAGCATTTT. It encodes CASSPRDSTDQPQHF.